This T cell receptor (beta chain) is from a study of cytomegalovirus exposure and HLA in healthy donors. In the case of this clone: Its antigen remains unidentified.

Regarding the study as a whole: The TCR clusters that emerged in the first cohort tended, a later analysis found, to co-occur in the 95 to 150 validation repertoires. Cytomegalovirus-associated TCR beta chains were listed, numbering over 150.

Germline CDR1 and CDR2: DFQATT and SNEGSKA (reference sequence). V shed 5 bases and J shed 5 bases, with 9 bases lying between them. The CDR3 totals 11 residues. This table comes from immunoSEQ multiplex PCR, and its TCRdb copy is limited to in-frame clones, with some not included. The sample lists roughly 190,000 clones, roughly 86% occurring once. Input material: PBMCs. This TCR was sampled from a man aged 25 to 40 in good health and CMV-seropositive. V usage is TRBV20-1 and J usage is TRBJ1-1, with D unclear. The CDR3 DNA reads as TGCAGTGCTCTGTCAATAACTGAAGCTTTCTTT. Its translation is CSALSITEAFF.